The present entry profiles one T cell receptor (beta chain) with its context. Study processing details: Nucleated cell number was recorded as an estimate derived from reference gene primer amplification. Assay used: immunoSEQ multiplex PCR; TCRdb lists only in-frame clones, some missing. V and J calls and clone size follow that table, whereas D and trimming were derived from the DNA. The sample has some 320,000 clones; more than 75% are singletons. Residents of 24 US areas, aged about 18 to 89 years, made up the participants. Losses at the gene ends were 10 bases for V and 8 bases for J; bases not matched to a gene: 6. CDR1 and CDR2 (germline): ENHRY, SYGVKD. The CDR3 length is 13 residues. This sample is drawn from a study of blood T cell repertoires in COVID-19. For the study at large: Some COVID-19 samples were acute and others convalescent; all came from the United States, Italy and Spain. PBMCs, B-cell-depleted T cells, or T cells provided the cDNA or gDNA that made up the material.

The receptor's source is a man aged 55 to 70 who had recovered from COVID-19. The sample comprised PBMCs or T cells enriched from blood (not recorded which). The chain has TRBV10-3 and TRBJ1-4; 11 bases line up with TRBD1. DNA of the CDR3: TGTGCCACTGGACAGGGGGCAAGAGAAAAACTGTTTTTT. As protein: CATGQGAREKLFF.